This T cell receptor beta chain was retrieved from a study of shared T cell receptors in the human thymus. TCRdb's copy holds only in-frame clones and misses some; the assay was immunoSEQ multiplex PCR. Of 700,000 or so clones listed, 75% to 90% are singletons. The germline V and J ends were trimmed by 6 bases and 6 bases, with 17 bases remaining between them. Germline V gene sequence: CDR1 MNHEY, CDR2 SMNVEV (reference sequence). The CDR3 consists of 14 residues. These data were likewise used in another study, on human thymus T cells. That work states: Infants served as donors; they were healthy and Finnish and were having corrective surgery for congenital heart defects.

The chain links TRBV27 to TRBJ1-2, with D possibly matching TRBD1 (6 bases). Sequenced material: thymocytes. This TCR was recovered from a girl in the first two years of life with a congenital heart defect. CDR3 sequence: CASSPLQGIHGYTF. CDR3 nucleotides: TGTGCCAGCAGCCCCCTTCAGGGGATCCATGGCTACACCTTC.